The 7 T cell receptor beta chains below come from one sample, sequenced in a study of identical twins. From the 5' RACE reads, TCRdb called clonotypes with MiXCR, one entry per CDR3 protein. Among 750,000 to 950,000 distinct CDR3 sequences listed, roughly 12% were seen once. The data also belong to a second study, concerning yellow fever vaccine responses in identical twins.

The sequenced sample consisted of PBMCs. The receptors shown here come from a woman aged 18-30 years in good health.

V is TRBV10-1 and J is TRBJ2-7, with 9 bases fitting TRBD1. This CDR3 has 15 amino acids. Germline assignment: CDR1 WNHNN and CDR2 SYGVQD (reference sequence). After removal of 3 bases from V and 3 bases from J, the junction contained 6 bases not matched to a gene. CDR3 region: CASSDTGTGNYEQYF. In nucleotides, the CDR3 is TGCGCCAGCAGTGACACCGGGACAGGGAACTACGAGCAGTACTTC.

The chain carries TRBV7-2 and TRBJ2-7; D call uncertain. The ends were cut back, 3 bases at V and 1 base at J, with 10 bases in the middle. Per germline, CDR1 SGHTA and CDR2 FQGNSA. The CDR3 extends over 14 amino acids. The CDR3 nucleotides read TGTGCCAGCAGCTTCCTGGACCGGTCCTACGAGCAGTACTTC. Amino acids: CASSFLDRSYEQYF.

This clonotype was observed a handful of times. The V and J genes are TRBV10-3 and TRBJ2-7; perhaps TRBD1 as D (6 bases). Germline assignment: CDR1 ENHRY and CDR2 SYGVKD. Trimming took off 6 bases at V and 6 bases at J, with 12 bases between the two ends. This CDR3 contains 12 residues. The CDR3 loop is CAIRPEGGEQYF. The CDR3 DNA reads TGTGCCATCAGGCCCGAAGGGGGCGAGCAGTACTTC.

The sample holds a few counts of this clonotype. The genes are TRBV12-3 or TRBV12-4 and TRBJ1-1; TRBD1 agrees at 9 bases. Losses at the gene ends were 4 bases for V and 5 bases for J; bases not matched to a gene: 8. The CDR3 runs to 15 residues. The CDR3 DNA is TGTGCCAGCAGTTATAACAGGGGGCGCGGGACTGAAGCTTTCTTT. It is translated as CASSYNRGRGTEAFF.

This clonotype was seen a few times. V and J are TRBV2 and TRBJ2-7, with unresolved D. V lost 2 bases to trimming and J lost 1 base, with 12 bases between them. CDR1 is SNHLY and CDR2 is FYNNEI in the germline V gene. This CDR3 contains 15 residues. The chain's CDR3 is CASSEYTPLSYEQYV. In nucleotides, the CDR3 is TGTGCCAGCAGTGAATATACGCCCCTGTCCTACGAGCAGTACGTC.

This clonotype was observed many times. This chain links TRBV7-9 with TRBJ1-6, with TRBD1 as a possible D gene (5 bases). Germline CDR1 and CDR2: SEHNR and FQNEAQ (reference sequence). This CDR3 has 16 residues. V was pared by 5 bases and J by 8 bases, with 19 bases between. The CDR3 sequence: CASSVTGGNLYSPLHF. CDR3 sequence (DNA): TGTGCCAGCAGCGTCACGGGGGGAAATTTATATTCACCCCTCCACTTT.

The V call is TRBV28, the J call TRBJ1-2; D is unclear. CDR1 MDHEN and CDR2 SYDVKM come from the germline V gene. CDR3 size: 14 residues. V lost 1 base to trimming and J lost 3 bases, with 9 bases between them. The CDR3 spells CASSLFPADYGYTF. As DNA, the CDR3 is TGTGCCAGCAGTTTATTCCCCGCGGACTATGGCTACACCTTC.